These T cell receptor beta chains were read from a single sample in a study of graft-versus-host responses after intestinal transplantation. Using immunoSEQ multiplex PCR, the repertoire was profiled, and TCRdb retains in-frame clones only, with some absent. There are 13,000 to 15,000 clones in the sample; around 94% occur only once, and roughly 0.7% lies in the top ten. The sample in question was PBMCs, obtained 9 days after transplant. The source is a human patient who received an intestinal transplant, so some T cells may come from the graft donor. Both conserved end residues are part of each CDR3. D genes are given only for firm matches. Clone size is shown for a subset of rows, as once, few, many or a class of expanded clone.

j_call d_call v_call clone_size cdr3_aa cdr3_nt
TRBJ2-7 NA TRBV2 NA CASSEAPGAYEQYF TGTGCCAGCAGTGAAGCGCCGGGCGCCTACGAGCAGTACTTC
TRBJ2-1 NA TRBV7-3 NA CASSLGQGGNDEQFF TGTGCCAGCAGCTTAGGGCAGGGAGGTAATGATGAGCAGTTCTTC
TRBJ2-7 TRBD2 TRBV11-2 NA CASSLFPASTSGRAYEQYF TGTGCCAGCAGCTTATTTCCCGCCTCGACTAGCGGGAGGGCTTACGAGCAGTACTTC
TRBJ2-3 NA TRBV6-5 NA CASSLLNTYTDTQYF TGTGCCAGCAGTTTACTGAACACCTACACAGATACGCAGTATTTT
TRBJ1-1 NA TRBV19 NA CASSIQGANTEAFF TGTGCCAGTAGTATTCAGGGCGCGAACACTGAAGCTTTCTTT
TRBJ1-5 NA TRBV9 NA CASSAGGSNQPQHF TGTGCCAGCAGCGCCGGAGGGAGCAATCAGCCCCAGCATTTT
TRBJ2-5 NA TRBV7-6 NA CASSFGETQYF TGTGCCAGCAGCTTTGGAGAGACCCAGTACTTC
TRBJ1-4 NA TRBV28 NA CASISSTNEKLFF TGTGCCAGTATCAGCTCAACTAATGAAAAACTGTTTTTT
TRBJ2-7 NA TRBV15 NA CATSGYTSGEQYF TGTGCCACCAGCGGGTACACGTCGGGGGAGCAGTACTTC
TRBJ2-7 TRBD2 TRBV5-4 NA CASSSDGRARGEQYF TGTGCCAGCAGCTCGGACGGGAGGGCCCGGGGGGAGCAGTACTTC
TRBJ2-5 NA TRBV2 NA CASRDSARETQYF TGTGCCAGCCGGGACTCTGCTCGGGAGACCCAGTACTTC
TRBJ1-2 NA TRBV6-1 NA CASSETPGGVGGYTF TGTGCCAGCAGTGAAACCCCCGGGGGGGTTGGTGGCTACACCTTC
TRBJ2-2 TRBD1 TRBV6-5 NA CASSSRDRWAGELFF TGTGCCAGCAGTTCTCGGGACAGGTGGGCCGGGGAGCTGTTTTTT
TRBJ2-7 TRBD2 TRBV9 NA CASSVSSGSYEQYF TGTGCCAGCAGCGTCTCTAGCGGTTCCTACGAGCAGTACTTC
TRBJ2-1 NA TRBV9 NA CASSPPGALDEQFF TGTGCCAGCAGCCCTCCAGGCGCCCTTGATGAGCAGTTCTTC
TRBJ1-3 NA TRBV21-1 NA CASNEGGVRNTIYF TGTGCCAGCAACGAGGGGGGCGTAAGAAACACCATATATTTT
TRBJ1-2 NA TRBV9 NA CASSVDTLYGYTF TGTGCCAGCAGCGTGGACACTCTCTATGGCTACACCTTC
TRBJ2-7 NA TRBV5-8 NA CASSLGYYEQYF TGTGCCAGCAGCTTGGGCTACTACGAGCAGTACTTC
TRBJ2-7 TRBD1 TRBV4-1 NA CASSQGGGQGVSYEQYF TGCGCCAGCAGCCAAGGGGGCGGTCAGGGGGTATCGTACGAGCAGTACTTC
TRBJ2-1 TRBD2 TRBV7-6 NA CASSLLAGAGNEQFF TGTGCCAGCAGCCTATTAGCGGGAGCAGGCAATGAGCAGTTCTTC
TRBJ2-7 NA TRBV29-1 NA CSVFTGNSYEQYF TGCAGCGTTTTTACAGGAAACTCCTACGAGCAGTACTTC
TRBJ2-7 TRBD2 TRBV7-2 NA CASSPRTSVSMPVSYEQYF TGTGCCAGCAGCCCTCGGACTAGCGTTAGCATGCCCGTTTCCTACGAGCAGTACTTC
TRBJ2-1 NA TRBV6-5 NA CASSYTSNNEQFF TGTGCCAGCAGTTACACTAGCAACAATGAGCAGTTCTTC
TRBJ2-3 NA TRBV6-1 NA CASSEGQGADTQYF TGTGCCAGCAGTGAAGGGCAGGGAGCAGATACGCAGTATTTT
TRBJ2-3 NA TRBV27 NA CASSSERGTDTQYF TGTGCCAGCAGTTCCGAGCGGGGCACAGATACGCAGTATTTT
TRBJ2-2 NA TRBV5-1 once CASLTGEGTGELFF TGCGCCAGCTTAACAGGGGAGGGCACCGGGGAGCTGTTTTTT
TRBJ2-5 TRBD2 TRBV4-1 NA CASSKTGTSGQETQYF TGCGCCAGCAGCAAGACCGGGACTAGCGGCCAAGAGACCCAGTACTTC
TRBJ1-5 TRBD1 TRBV9 NA CASSVSLDRGRNQPQHF TGTGCCAGCAGCGTCTCTCTCGACAGGGGGCGGAATCAGCCCCAGCATTTT
TRBJ1-4 TRBD1 TRBV28 NA CASRPDRGREKLFF TGTGCCAGCAGACCGGACAGGGGGCGCGAAAAACTGTTTTTT
TRBJ2-2 NA TRBV9 NA CASSVQRRSGELFF TGTGCCAGCAGCGTACAGCGGCGAAGCGGGGAGCTGTTTTTT
TRBJ1-2 NA TRBV27 NA CASSLSGRARRGYGYTF TGTGCCAGCAGTTTATCGGGCCGGGCCCGACGGGGCTATGGCTACACCTTC
TRBJ2-3 TRBD2 TRBV27 NA CASSQSGRATDTQYF TGTGCCAGCAGCCAAAGCGGGAGGGCTACAGATACGCAGTATTTT
TRBJ2-5 NA TRBV5-8 NA CASSLSGGEMETQYF TGTGCCAGCAGCTTGTCTGGGGGCGAGATGGAGACCCAGTACTTC
TRBJ2-1 TRBD1 TRBV7-3 NA CASSSAGTGKFF TGTGCCAGCAGCTCGGCCGGGACAGGGAAGTTCTTC
TRBJ2-1 NA TRBV5-4 NA CASSLNHEQFF TGTGCCAGCAGCTTGAATCATGAGCAGTTCTTC
TRBJ1-2 NA TRBV6-1 NA CASTLKVYYGYTF TGTGCCAGCACGCTGAAGGTTTACTATGGCTACACCTTC
TRBJ2-3 TRBD2 TRBV2 NA CASRDRTSGSDTQYF TGTGCCAGCAGAGATAGGACTAGCGGATCCGATACGCAGTATTTT
TRBJ2-5 TRBD1 TRBV7-6 NA CASTKRTGFQETQYF TGTGCCAGCACCAAAAGGACAGGGTTCCAAGAGACCCAGTACTTC
TRBJ2-7 NA TRBV7-9 few CASSSEAYEQYF TGTGCCAGCAGCTCGGAAGCCTACGAGCAGTACTTC
TRBJ2-1 TRBD2 TRBV10-3 NA CAIGRTVAGGHNEQFF TGTGCCATCGGGAGGACAGTAGCGGGGGGACACAATGAGCAGTTCTTC
TRBJ2-3 TRBD2 TRBV27 once CASSSRVGGGPGRTDTQYF TGTGCCAGCAGTTCCCGTGTTGGGGGAGGGCCGGGTAGGACAGATACGCAGTATTTT
TRBJ1-1 NA TRBV19 once CASSIQGNTEAFF TGTGCCAGTAGTATACAGGGGAACACTGAAGCTTTCTTT
TRBJ2-7 NA TRBV19 NA CASSIGAGLLYEQYF TGTGCCAGTAGTATAGGGGCGGGGCTACTCTACGAGCAGTACTTC
TRBJ2-1 TRBD2 TRBV28 NA CASSLFSGNEQFF TGTGCCAGCAGTTTGTTTAGCGGGAATGAGCAGTTCTTC
TRBJ1-2 NA TRBV28 NA CASTQGIYYGYTF TGTGCCAGCACCCAGGGGATCTACTATGGCTACACCTTC
TRBJ1-5 NA TRBV11-2 NA CASSLGGAGFTNQPQHF TGTGCCAGCAGCTTAGGGGGAGCAGGGTTTACCAATCAGCCCCAGCATTTT
TRBJ2-5 NA TRBV11-2 once CASTEWDLKETQYF TGTGCCAGCACCGAATGGGACCTAAAAGAGACCCAGTACTTC
TRBJ2-7 NA TRBV21-1 NA CASSKEGLAGGPQREQYF TGTGCCAGCAGCAAAGAAGGGCTAGCGGGAGGGCCGCAACGCGAGCAGTACTTC
TRBJ2-5 TRBD1 TRBV6-5 NA CASSLTGGRETQYF TGTGCCAGCAGCCTAACAGGGGGCAGGGAGACCCAGTACTTC
TRBJ1-5 TRBD1 TRBV7-3 NA CASSSRDRQGSNQPQHF TGTGCCAGCAGCTCCCGGGACAGGCAAGGTAGCAATCAGCCCCAGCATTTT
TRBJ2-5 TRBD1 TRBV12-5 NA CASGKQGVGETQYF TGTGCTAGTGGTAAACAGGGGGTAGGAGAGACCCAGTACTTC
TRBJ2-6 NA TRBV7-3 NA CASRGATSGANVLTF TGTGCCAGCCGCGGAGCGACCTCTGGGGCCAACGTCCTGACTTTC